A selection of T cell receptor beta chains follows, all from one sample in a study of neurological immune-mediated disorders. TCRdb fed the 5' RACE reads into MiXCR, producing one record per CDR3 protein. This sample yields 45,000 to 65,000 distinct CDR3 sequences, of which 4.2% are seen a single time; around 3% belongs to the top ten. Sequenced material: PBMCs. The receptor source for this set is a man between 50 and 59 years old with multiple sclerosis. CDR3s include the opening cysteine and the closing phenylalanine or tryptophan.

>TRBV5-1|15
CASSRPGQADTEAFF
>TRBV10-3|16
CAISETQGAGADTQYF
>TRBV10-3|16
CAITSAGRGSTDTQYF
>TRBV4-1|14
CASSLDRGNQPQNF
>TRBV12-3/TRBV12-4|16
CASSSGDGPNTGELFF
>TRBV7-8|14
CASSLAAHQETQYF
>TRBV5-6|14
CASSSQGEVEKLFF
>TRBV20-1|15
CSAGPGTGDIDTQYF
>TRBV14|14
CASSQRLISGELFF
>TRBV6-6|14
CASSYTRQQETQYF
>TRBV20-1|13
CSAPGRHTGELFF
>TRBV3-1|16
CASSQGRSQNSYEQYF
>TRBV20-1|16
CSAGERVGPFGHGYTF
>TRBV28|13
CASIQGGENTQYF
>TRBV7-9|15
CASSSPGQRYNEQFF
>TRBV20-1|17
CSARDGGGRQDTGELFF
>TRBV7-8|15
CASSMEVGGTYEQYF
>TRBV12-3/TRBV12-4|13
CASSSGEGNEQFF
>TRBV3-1|15
CASSPHRGLLAEQFF
>TRBV7-2|18
CASSQAKLAGGFSGELFF
>TRBV20-1|15
CSARVPRGLYNEQFF
>TRBV4-1|17
CASSQELGRGPGHEQFF
>TRBV5-1|15
CASSTPRNLNTEAFF
>TRBV10-3|18
CAISYGFSSGTGVNEQFF